This T cell receptor beta chain stems from a study of blood T cell repertoires in COVID-19. Study details: The United States, Italy and Spain supplied acute and convalescent COVID-19 samples. PBMCs, B-cell-depleted T cells, or T cells provided the cDNA or gDNA that made up the material.

Per the authors' pipeline: By means of reference gene primer amplification, nucleated cell counts were estimated. Measured with immunoSEQ multiplex PCR; TCRdb has only the in-frame clones, and not every one. That table gives V, J and clone size, and the DNA gave D and trimming. Among 200,000 to 250,000 clones listed, approximately 91% were seen once. Recruited during active infection, patients (from Seattle) were subsequently followed longitudinally. Germline V CDR1 and CDR2: LNHDA, SQIVND (reference sequence). This CDR3 spans 14 amino acids. Between the trimmed V and J ends, which lost 6 bases and 0 bases, there was a span of 8 bases.

The origin of this receptor is a man in his thirties or forties with COVID-19, enrolled during active disease. The V gene is TRBV19, the J gene TRBJ1-4; D gene uncertain. The sequencing sample was made of peripheral blood. As DNA, the CDR3 is TGTGCCAGTAGGACTGAGGCAACTAATGAAAAACTGTTTTTT. Its translation is CASRTEATNEKLFF.